This record concerns one T cell receptor (beta chain) sequence. This clonotype occurred many times. No antigen is known for it. Per-nucleotide qualities are absent, and no much larger clonotype sits a single base away. The V and J ends are trimmed by 4 bases and 5 bases, leaving 9 bases between them. The germline V gene sets CDR1 to SQVTM and CDR2 to ANQGSEA. The CDR3 measures 12 amino acids from cysteine to phenylalanine. This entry keeps only the CDR3 DNA: 36 bases, framed from base 1. The sample was run on an Illumina NovaSeq 6000. TCR cDNA was synthesized by 5'RACE template switching, which introduced a universal primer site and unique molecular identifiers. Priming for cDNA synthesis came from both the TCR alpha and TCR beta constant segments. Library amplification used two PCR steps, and the second PCR step added sample barcodes and sequencing adapters. Sequencing of libraries was performed on Illumina HiSeq 2500 (2x100 bp) or NovaSeq (2x150 bp). Per the authors' processing: Reads were demultiplexed and collapsed into UMI consensus sequences with MIGEC, and V(D)J alignment was performed with MiXCR. Vaccine-responding clonotypes were identified with edgeR using replicate PBMC samples, with FDR below 0.01 and a log2 fold change above 5 up to day 15 being required. Each bulk clonotype received a CD4 or CD8 identity based on whether the sequenced CD4 or CD8 repertoire contained that clonotype at higher abundance. TCRdb took the public reads, trimmed them with fastp at Q25, ran MiXCR for clone calling and kept in-frame beta chains. A single entry per CDR3 protein holds the most common genes and DNA from its merged rows. The V and J calls come from TCRdb's annotation, not from the publication. Present in this sample are 300,000 to 350,000 distinct CDR3 sequences, 3% to 4.5% of which were seen just once. Of the sample, roughly 24% falls within the top ten clones.

This specimen belongs to a study of T cells after yellow fever vaccination (dated by TCRdb to between 2018 and 2021). In terms of the full investigation: The SMART-Seq v4 Ultra Low Input RNA kit was used to prepare libraries from fractions with low cell numbers. To follow T-cell clones before and after primary and booster YFV17D yellow fever vaccination, bulk TCR alpha and beta repertoires were sequenced over time. Two healthy male donors made up the cohort, one aged 18 to 30 years and the other aged 30 to 40 years. Blood was collected at multiple timepoints before and after primary and secondary immunization, and bulk PBMC replicates and cell subsets were isolated.

What this sample's treatment or condition label stands for: live attenuated yellow fever vaccine strain. At every blood-draw timepoint, two biological replicates of bulk PBMCs were collected. A standard Ficoll-Paque protocol was used to isolate PBMCs from peripheral blood. RNA was extracted with TriZol from bulk PBMCs, CD4 and CD8 fractions, and dextramer-positive and dextramer-negative fractions. What the research found in general, with its limitations: After the booster, most of the clones that had expanded following primary vaccination were detected again (just under 97% of CD4 and roughly 88% of CD8), which suggests that memory was broadly maintained. A small fraction of clonotypes showed up in both the CD4 and CD8 compartments, probably as a result of convergent recombination. The secondary T-cell response was weaker than the primary response but faster, peaking on day 5 instead of day 15. Only two donors were included in the study, so the extent to which the findings can be generalized is limited. Because abundant contaminating clonotypes from the bulk population could be contained in FACS-sorted repertoires, computational filtering was required.

Sequenced here: PBMCs, sampled 5 days after the yellow fever booster vaccination. The source of this sequence is a man between 18 and 29 years old who received the YFV17D yellow fever vaccine. The chain is assembled from TRBV29-1 and TRBJ2-1; TRBD1 is perhaps the D gene, given 5 matching bases. The nucleotides read TGCAGCGTTGTTGGCAGGGACAATGAGCAGTTCTTC. Protein translation: CSVVGRDNEQFF.